The 7 T cell receptor beta chains below all came from one sample that was sequenced in a study of chronic HIV infection and antiretroviral therapy. Via MiXCR, TCRdb re-called the 5' RACE reads, giving one row per CDR3 protein. The table includes 39,000 or so distinct CDR3 sequences, 7% to 10% detected once. Sequencing was carried out using peripheral blood. Receptor source: an adult who had HIV and had not received antiretroviral therapy, or was an uninfected healthy control (not recorded which).

This clonotype was counted many times. This chain joins TRBV20-1 and TRBJ2-1, with D perhaps being TRBD1 or TRBD2 (5 bases each). The CDR3 is 13 residues long. V lost 2 bases, J lost 8 bases, and 13 bases lay in between. CDR1 and CDR2 from the germline V gene are DFQATT and SNEGSKA (reference sequence). CDR3 loop: CSARSGTLHEQFF. In DNA, the CDR3 is TGCAGTGCTAGATCCGGGACCCTGCATGAGCAGTTCTTC.

This clonotype was counted a few times. The chain carries TRBV20-1 and TRBJ1-2; 9 bases align to TRBD1. The CDR3 runs to 13 residues. Germline-derived CDR1 and CDR2 are DFQATT and SNEGSKA (reference sequence). J gave up 5 bases and V 7 bases, and 8 bases lay outside the gene matches. This CDR3 is CSGPGQGGYGYTF. The CDR3 region has the DNA TGCAGTGGCCCGGGACAGGGCGGGTATGGCTACACCTTC.

CDR3 coding DNA: TGCGCCAGCAGCCACCCAGGAGGGGGGAACTATGGCTACACCTTC. It codes for CASSHPGGGNYGYTF. The chain uses TRBV4-1 and TRBJ1-2; TRBD1 might be the D (6 bases). This CDR3 comprises 15 residues. V lost 3 bases and J 2 bases, leaving 13 bases between the germline ends. Germline lookup yields CDR1 MGHRA and CDR2 YSYEKL.

A few counts support this clonotype. The chain uses TRBV29-1 and TRBJ2-4; D may correspond to TRBD1 or TRBD2 (6 bases each). Between the trimmed V and J ends, which lost 6 bases and 0 bases, there was a span of 12 bases. Germline assignment: CDR1 SQVTM and CDR2 ANQGSEA. The CDR3 consists of 14 residues. CDR3 sequence reads: CSVRGRLAKNIQYF. DNA of the CDR3: TGCAGCGTGAGGGGGAGGCTAGCCAAAAACATTCAGTACTTC.

The sample holds many counts of this clonotype. The rearrangement joins TRBV12-3 or TRBV12-4 to TRBJ2-7, with D uncertain. The CDR3 has 12 residues. Deletions cut 5 bases from V and 7 bases from J, with 12 bases between. The CDR3 DNA is TGTGCCAGCAGTCCAAACGCGCCGGAGCAGTACTTC. Encoded protein: CASSPNAPEQYF.

The chain employs TRBV9 and TRBJ1-1; the D is unclear. The ends were cut back, 0 bases at V and 4 bases at J, with 16 bases in the middle. Germline V gene sequence: CDR1 SGDLS, CDR2 YYNGEE. The CDR3 has 16 residues. The CDR3 DNA reads as TGTGCCAGCAGCGTAGAGGGCGGAGGGATGGTCACTGAAGCTTTCTTT. Its translation: CASSVEGGGMVTEAFF.

This clonotype was observed at least ten times. The chain employs TRBV5-1 and TRBJ1-5; D not certain. This CDR3 contains 16 residues. Germline assignment: CDR1 SGHRS and CDR2 YFSETQ. V lost 0 bases, J lost 0 bases, and 10 bases lay in between. The CDR3 is CASSLGAFDSNQPQHF. DNA of the CDR3: TGCGCCAGCAGCTTGGGGGCTTTTGATAGCAATCAGCCCCAGCATTTT.